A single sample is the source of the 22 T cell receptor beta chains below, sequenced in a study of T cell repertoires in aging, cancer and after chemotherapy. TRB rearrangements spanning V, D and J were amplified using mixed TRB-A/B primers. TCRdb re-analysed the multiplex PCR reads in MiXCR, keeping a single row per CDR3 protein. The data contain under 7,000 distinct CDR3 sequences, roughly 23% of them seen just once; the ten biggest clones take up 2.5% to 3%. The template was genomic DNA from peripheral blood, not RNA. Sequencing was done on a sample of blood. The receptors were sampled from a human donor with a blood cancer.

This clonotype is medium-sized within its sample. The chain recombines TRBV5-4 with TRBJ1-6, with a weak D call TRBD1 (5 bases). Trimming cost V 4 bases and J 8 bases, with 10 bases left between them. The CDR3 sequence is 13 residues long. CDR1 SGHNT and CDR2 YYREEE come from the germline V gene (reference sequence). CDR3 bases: TGTGCCAGCAGCCGGGTGGGGGATTCACCCCTCCACTTT. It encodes CASSRVGDSPLHF.

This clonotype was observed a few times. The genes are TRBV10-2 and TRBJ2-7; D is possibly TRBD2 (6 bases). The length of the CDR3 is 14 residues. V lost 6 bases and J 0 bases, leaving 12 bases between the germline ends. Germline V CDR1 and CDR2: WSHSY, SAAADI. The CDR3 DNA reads TGCGCCAGCAGAACGGGACTGAGCTCCTACGAGCAGTACTTC. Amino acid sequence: CASRTGLSSYEQYF.

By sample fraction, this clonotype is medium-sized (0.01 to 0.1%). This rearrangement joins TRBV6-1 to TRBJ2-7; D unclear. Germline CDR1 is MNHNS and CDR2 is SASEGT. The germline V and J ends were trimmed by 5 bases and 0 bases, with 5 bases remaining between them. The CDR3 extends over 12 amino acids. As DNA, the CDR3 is TGTGCCAGCAGTCCCCGCTCCTACGAGCAGTACTTC. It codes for CASSPRSYEQYF.

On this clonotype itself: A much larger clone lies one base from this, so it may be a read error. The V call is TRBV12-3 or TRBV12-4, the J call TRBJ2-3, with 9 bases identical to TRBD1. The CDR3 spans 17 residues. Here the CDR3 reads CDSSLPPGQGVTDTQYF. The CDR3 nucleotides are TGTGACAGCAGTTTACCTCCGGGACAGGGAGTTACAGATACGCAGTATTTT.

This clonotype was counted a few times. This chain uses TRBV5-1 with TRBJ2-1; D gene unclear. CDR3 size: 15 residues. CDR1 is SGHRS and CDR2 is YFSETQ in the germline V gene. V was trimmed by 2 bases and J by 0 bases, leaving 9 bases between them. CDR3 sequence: CASSFGSPSYNEQFF. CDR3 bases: TGCGCCAGCAGCTTCGGTAGTCCCTCCTACAATGAGCAGTTCTTC.

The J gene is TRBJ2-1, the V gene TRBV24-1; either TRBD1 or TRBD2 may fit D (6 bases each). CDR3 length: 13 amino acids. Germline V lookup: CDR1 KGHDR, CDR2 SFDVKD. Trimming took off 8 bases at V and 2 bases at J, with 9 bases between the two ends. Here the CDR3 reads CATKGGAYNEQFF. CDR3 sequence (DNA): TGTGCCACCAAGGGGGGAGCCTACAATGAGCAGTTCTTC.

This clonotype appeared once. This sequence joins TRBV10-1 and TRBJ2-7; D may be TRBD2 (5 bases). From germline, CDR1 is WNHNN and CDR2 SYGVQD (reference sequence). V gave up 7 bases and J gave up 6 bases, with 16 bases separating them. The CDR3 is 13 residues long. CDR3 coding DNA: TGCGCCAGCATCGGAGGTCCTAGATTCGAGCAGTACTTC. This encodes CASIGGPRFEQYF.

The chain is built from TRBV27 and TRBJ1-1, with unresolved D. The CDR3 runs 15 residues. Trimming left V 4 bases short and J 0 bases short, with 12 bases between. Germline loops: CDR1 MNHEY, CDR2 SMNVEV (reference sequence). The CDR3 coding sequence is TGTGCCAGCAGTTCCCGGGTGAGCATGAACACTGAAGCTTTCTTT. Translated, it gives CASSSRVSMNTEAFF.

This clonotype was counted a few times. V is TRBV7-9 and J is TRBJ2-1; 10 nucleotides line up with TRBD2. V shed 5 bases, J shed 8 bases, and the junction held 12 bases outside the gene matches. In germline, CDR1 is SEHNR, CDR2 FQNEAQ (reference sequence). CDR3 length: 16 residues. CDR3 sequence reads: CASSEQSSGRNHEQFF. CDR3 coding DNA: TGTGCCAGCAGCGAACAATCTAGCGGGAGAAACCATGAGCAGTTCTTC.

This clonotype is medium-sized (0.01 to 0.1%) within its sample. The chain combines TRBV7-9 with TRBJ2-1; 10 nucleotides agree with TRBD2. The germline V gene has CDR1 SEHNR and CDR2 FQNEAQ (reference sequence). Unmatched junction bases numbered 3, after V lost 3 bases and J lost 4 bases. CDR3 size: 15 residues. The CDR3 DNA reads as TGTGCCAGCAGCTTTAGCGGGAGGAATTACAATGAGCAGTTCTTC. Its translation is CASSFSGRNYNEQFF.

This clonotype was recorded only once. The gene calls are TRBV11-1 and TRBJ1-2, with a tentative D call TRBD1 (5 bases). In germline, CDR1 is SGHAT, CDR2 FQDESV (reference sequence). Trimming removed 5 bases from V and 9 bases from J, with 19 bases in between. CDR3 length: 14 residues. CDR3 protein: CASSPRAGWDCYTF. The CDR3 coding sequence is TGTGCCAGCAGCCCCCGGGCAGGGTGGGATTGCTACACCTTC.

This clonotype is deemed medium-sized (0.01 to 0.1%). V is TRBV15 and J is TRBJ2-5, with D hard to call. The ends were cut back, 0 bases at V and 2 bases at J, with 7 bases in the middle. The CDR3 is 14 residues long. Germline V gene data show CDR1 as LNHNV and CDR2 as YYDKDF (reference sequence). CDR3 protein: CATSRDRIQETQYF. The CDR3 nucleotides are TGTGCCACCAGCAGAGATCGGATACAAGAGACCCAGTACTTC.

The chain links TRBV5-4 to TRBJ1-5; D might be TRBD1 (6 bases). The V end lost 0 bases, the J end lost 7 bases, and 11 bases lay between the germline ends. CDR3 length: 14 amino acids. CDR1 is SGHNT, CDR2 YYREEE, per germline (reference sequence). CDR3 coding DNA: TGTGCCAGCAGCTTGGCAGGGGTCCGCCAGCCCCAGCATTTT. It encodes CASSLAGVRQPQHF.

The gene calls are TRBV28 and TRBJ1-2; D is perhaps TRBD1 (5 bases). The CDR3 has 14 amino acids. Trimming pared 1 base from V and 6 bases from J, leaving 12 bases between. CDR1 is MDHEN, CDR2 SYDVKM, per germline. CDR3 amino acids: CASSLLDLGDGYTF. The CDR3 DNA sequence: TGTGCCAGCAGTTTATTGGACCTAGGGGATGGCTACACCTTC.

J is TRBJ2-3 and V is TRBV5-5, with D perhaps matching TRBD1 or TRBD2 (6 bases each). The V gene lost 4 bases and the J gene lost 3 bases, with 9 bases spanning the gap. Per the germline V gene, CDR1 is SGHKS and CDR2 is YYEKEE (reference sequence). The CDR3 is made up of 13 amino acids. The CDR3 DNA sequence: TGTGCCAGCAGCCAAGGGGGGACAGATACGCAGTATTTT. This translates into CASSQGGTDTQYF. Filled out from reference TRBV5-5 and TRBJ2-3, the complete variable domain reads DAGVTQSPTHLIKTRGQQVTLRCSPISGHKSVSWYQQVLGQGPQFIFQYYEKEERGRGNFPDRFSARQFPNYSSELNVNALLLGDSALYLCASSQGGTDTQYFGPGTRLTVL.

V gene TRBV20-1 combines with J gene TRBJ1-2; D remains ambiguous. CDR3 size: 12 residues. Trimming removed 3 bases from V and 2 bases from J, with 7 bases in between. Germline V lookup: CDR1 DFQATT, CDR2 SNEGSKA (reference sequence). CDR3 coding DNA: TGCAGTGCTAGGGGTGAAAACTATGGCTACACCTTC. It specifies CSARGENYGYTF.

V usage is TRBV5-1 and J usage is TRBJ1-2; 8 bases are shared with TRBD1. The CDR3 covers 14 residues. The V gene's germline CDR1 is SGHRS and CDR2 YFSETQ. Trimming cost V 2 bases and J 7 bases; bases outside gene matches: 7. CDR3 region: CASSLETTGAGYTF. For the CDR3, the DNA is TGCGCCAGCAGCTTAGAAACGACAGGGGCTGGCTACACCTTC.

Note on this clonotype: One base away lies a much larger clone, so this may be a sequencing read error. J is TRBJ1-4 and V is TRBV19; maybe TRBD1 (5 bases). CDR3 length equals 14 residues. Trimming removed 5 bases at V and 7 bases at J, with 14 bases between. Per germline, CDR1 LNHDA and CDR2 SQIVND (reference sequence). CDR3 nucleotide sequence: TGTGCCAGTAGTGACGGCTCGGGGCCTGAAAAACTGTTTTTT. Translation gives CASSDGSGPEKLFF.

The CDR3 reads CASSLRSWADSPLHF. The CDR3 region has the DNA TGTGCCAGCAGCCTACGGTCATGGGCCGATTCACCCCTCCACTTT. The gene calls are TRBV28 and TRBJ1-6; D ambiguous. This CDR3 is built from 15 residues. V was clipped by 6 bases and J by 8 bases, with 17 bases between them. Germline CDR1 is MDHEN and CDR2 is SYDVKM.

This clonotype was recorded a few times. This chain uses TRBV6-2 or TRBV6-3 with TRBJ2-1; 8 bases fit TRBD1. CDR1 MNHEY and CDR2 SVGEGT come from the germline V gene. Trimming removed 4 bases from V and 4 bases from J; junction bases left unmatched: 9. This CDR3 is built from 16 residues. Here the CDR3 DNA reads TGTGCCAGCAGTTCCGCCGGGACAGGAGCTTACAATGAGCAGTTCTTC. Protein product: CASSSAGTGAYNEQFF.

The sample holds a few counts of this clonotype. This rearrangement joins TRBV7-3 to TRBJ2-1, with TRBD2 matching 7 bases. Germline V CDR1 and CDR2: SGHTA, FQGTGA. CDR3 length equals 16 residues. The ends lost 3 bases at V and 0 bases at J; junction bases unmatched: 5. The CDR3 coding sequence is TGTGCCAGCAGCTTCGGGGGAGGGAGCTCCTACAATGAGCAGTTCTTC. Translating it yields CASSFGGGSSYNEQFF.

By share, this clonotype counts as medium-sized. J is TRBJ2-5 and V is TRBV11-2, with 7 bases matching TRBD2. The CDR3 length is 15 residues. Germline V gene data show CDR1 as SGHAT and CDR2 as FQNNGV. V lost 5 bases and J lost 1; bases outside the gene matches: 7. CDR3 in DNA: TGTGCCAGCAGCGGCGCGGGGGATCTCCAAGAGACCCAGTACTTC. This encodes CASSGAGDLQETQYF.